These 27 T cell receptor beta chains came from one sample sequenced in a study of control samples from healthy donors and cancer patients. Sequenced by immunoSEQ multiplex PCR; TCRdb stores in-frame clones only, minus some. The sample comprises approximately 150,000 clones, around nine tenths of which are singletons, and about 0.64% rests with the top ten. The material sequenced was blood. The receptors derive from a woman aged 30 to 39 in good health.

This clone has a single count. This chain links TRBV11-3 with TRBJ1-1; D gene unclear. The germline CDR1 and CDR2 sequences are SGHNT and YENEEA. V lost 2 bases and J 1 base, leaving 5 bases between the germline ends. The CDR3 runs 13 residues. CDR3 sequence reads: CASSLSPNTEAFF. Written as DNA, the CDR3 is TGTGCCAGCAGCTTATCCCCGAACACTGAAGCTTTCTTT.

This chain links TRBV7-2 with TRBJ1-4; unclear D gene. CDR1 is SGHTA, CDR2 FQGNSA, per germline. Trimming took off 5 bases at V and 8 bases at J, with 15 bases between the two ends. The CDR3 is 14 amino acids. CDR3 protein: CASSPGGLWEKLFF. DNA of the CDR3: TGTGCCAGCAGCCCCGGCGGGCTTTGGGAAAAACTGTTTTTT.

The J gene is TRBJ2-1, the V gene TRBV7-9, with TRBD2 as a possible D gene (6 bases). Germline assignment: CDR1 SEHNR and CDR2 FQNEAQ (reference sequence). The CDR3 length is 12 residues. V was trimmed by 11 bases and J by 5 bases, leaving 13 bases between them. The CDR3 DNA follows: TGTGCCGGGGGGAAGGAAAACAATGAGCAGTTCTTC. Its protein is CAGGKENNEQFF.

V usage is TRBV11-3 and J usage is TRBJ1-6; D not resolved. The V end lost 9 bases, the J end lost 7 bases, and 16 bases lay between the germline ends. Germline CDR1 SGHNT, CDR2 YENEEA. CDR3 length: 14 amino acids. Here the CDR3 DNA reads TGTGCCAGTAACAACGGGAGAGTCAATTCACCCCTCCACTTT. This encodes CASNNGRVNSPLHF.

V and J are TRBV21-1 and TRBJ1-1. TRBV21-1 is an annotated pseudogene. This CDR3 contains 14 residues. In nucleotides, the CDR3 is TGTGCCAGCAGCAGCCGGGATTTACACACTGAAGCTTTCTTT. It yields the protein CASSSRDLHTEAFF.

The chain uses TRBV3-1 (or the pseudogene TRBV3-2) and TRBJ1-5, with 7 bases identical to TRBD1. CDR3 length equals 14 residues. CDR1 LGHDT and CDR2 YNNKEL come from the germline V gene (reference sequence). V lost 4 bases and J lost 3; bases outside the gene matches: 3. DNA of the CDR3: TGTGCCAGCAGCCCGGACAGGAACAATCAGCCCCAGCATTTT. This sequence encodes CASSPDRNNQPQHF.

This chain connects TRBV27 to TRBJ2-3, with D perhaps TRBD1 (6 bases). The germline CDR1 and CDR2 sequences are MNHEY and SMNVEV (reference sequence). The CDR3 consists of 16 residues. Deletions cut 5 bases from V and 0 bases from J, with 15 bases between. The CDR3 reads CASSPRDTPSTDTQYF. The CDR3 DNA follows: TGTGCCAGCAGTCCCCGGGACACCCCTAGCACAGATACGCAGTATTTT.

V usage is TRBV6-5 and J usage is TRBJ2-7; D gene uncertain. There are 16 residues in the CDR3. The V end lost 0 bases, the J end lost 2 bases, and 14 bases lay between the germline ends. The germline gives CDR1 MNHEY, CDR2 SVGAGI. The CDR3 reads CASSYSQTGAAYEQYF. The CDR3 bases are TGTGCCAGCAGTTACTCTCAAACGGGTGCGGCCTACGAGCAGTACTTC.

The chain joins TRBV9 to TRBJ2-1; 10 bases are a match to TRBD2. This CDR3 is built from 17 residues. Germline values: CDR1 SGDLS, CDR2 YYNGEE. The ends lost 0 bases at V and 4 bases at J; junction bases unmatched: 7. The CDR3 region is CASSVEATSGRYNEQFF. As DNA, the CDR3 is TGTGCCAGCAGCGTAGAGGCGACTAGCGGGCGTTACAATGAGCAGTTCTTC.

V gene TRBV7-6 combines with J gene TRBJ2-3; 9 bases line up with TRBD1. The CDR3 has 18 amino acids. Per the germline V gene, CDR1 is SGHVS and CDR2 is FNYEAQ. V lost 1 base to trimming and J lost 3 bases; unmatched junction nucleotides: 11. This chain's CDR3 is CASSLVMSGTGLTDTQYF. The CDR3 region has the DNA TGTGCCAGCAGCTTAGTTATGTCCGGGACAGGGTTAACAGATACGCAGTATTTT.

CDR3 residues: CASSLADSGELFF. The CDR3 nucleotides are TGTGCCAGCAGCTTGGCGGATAGCGGGGAGCTGTTTTTT. The genes are TRBV5-5 and TRBJ2-2; no clear D gene. The germline V and J ends were trimmed by 0 bases and 7 bases, with 7 bases remaining between them. Germline CDR1 is SGHKS and CDR2 is YYEKEE (reference sequence). This CDR3 has 13 amino acids.

This rearrangement joins TRBV6-5 to TRBJ2-7; TRBD1 aligns across 7 bases. V shed 6 bases, J shed 1 base, and the junction held 9 bases outside the gene matches. The germline CDR1 and CDR2 sequences are MNHEY and SVGAGI. CDR3 length: 15 amino acids. The CDR3 DNA is TGTGCCAGCAGGGAGCTGTACAGGGGTTCCTACGAGCAGTACTTC. Residues: CASRELYRGSYEQYF.

The chain uses TRBV11-2 and TRBJ2-1; 8 bases line up with TRBD2. Germline CDR1 and CDR2: SGHAT and FQNNGV. This CDR3 is 13 amino acids long. With V trimmed by 3 bases and J by 5 bases, 0 bases remained unmatched. In DNA, the CDR3 is TGTGCCAGCAGCTTGCGGGAGGACAATGAGCAGTTCTTC. Residues: CASSLREDNEQFF.

The J gene is TRBJ2-3, the V gene TRBV4-1; 11 bases fit TRBD2. Germline V lookup: CDR1 MGHRA, CDR2 YSYEKL. CDR3 length: 17 amino acids. V dropped 7 bases and J dropped 1; count of bases not matched to a gene: 10. Here the CDR3 reads CASTLLAGGFRTDTQYF. The CDR3 bases are TGCGCCAGCACCCTCCTAGCGGGAGGTTTCCGCACAGATACGCAGTATTTT.

V usage is TRBV7-9 and J usage is TRBJ2-3; D is unresolved. This CDR3 has 18 amino acids. V was clipped by 1 base and J by 2 bases, with 19 bases between them. The V gene's germline CDR1 is SEHNR and CDR2 FQNEAQ (reference sequence). In nucleotides, the CDR3 is TGTGCCAGCAGCTTAGAGTTTGACACGAGTTTTTCCACAGATACGCAGTATTTT. Translation gives CASSLEFDTSFSTDTQYF. The entire variable domain, with the rest obtained from reference TRBV7-9 and TRBJ2-3, is as follows: DTGVSQNPRHKITKRGQNVTFRCDPISEHNRLYWYRQTLGQGPEFLTYFQNEAQLEKSRLLSDRFSAERPKGSFSTLEIQRTEQGDSAMYLCASSLEFDTSFSTDTQYFGPGTRLTVL.

The gene calls are TRBV4-1 and TRBJ1-1; no clear D. The CDR3 extends over 14 amino acids. Germline CDR1 reads MGHRA; CDR2 reads YSYEKL. Trimming pared 3 bases from V and 6 bases from J, leaving 14 bases between. The CDR3, as DNA: TGCGCCAGCAGCCATACCCTAGAGACATCTGAAGCTTTCTTT. This translates into CASSHTLETSEAFF.

V gene TRBV27 combines with J gene TRBJ2-7; 7 nucleotides align to TRBD2. Germline V gives CDR1 MNHEY, CDR2 SMNVEV (reference sequence). V was pared by 0 bases and J by 4 bases, with 6 bases of the junction left unmatched. The CDR3 spans 15 residues. The DNA for the CDR3 is TGTGCCAGCAGTTTATCTGTCCAGGGAGGGTACGAGCAGTACTTC. This sequence encodes CASSLSVQGGYEQYF.

This clone has more than one count but fewer than ten. This chain connects TRBV25-1 to TRBJ1-1; a weak D match, TRBD1 (5 bases). Germline V gene lookup returns CDR1 MGHDK and CDR2 SYGVNS. This CDR3 region has 14 residues. The V gene lost 0 bases and the J gene lost 3 bases, with 8 bases spanning the gap. The DNA of the CDR3 is TGTGCCAGCAGTGAATATCAGGGCGACACTGAAGCTTTCTTT. Its protein product is CASSEYQGDTEAFF. Drawing the rest from reference TRBV25-1 and TRBJ1-1, the complete variable domain is EADIYQTPRYLVIGTGKKITLECSQTMGHDKMYWYQQDPGMELHLIHYSYGVNSTEKGDLSSESTVSRIRTEHFPLTLESARPSHTSQYLCASSEYQGDTEAFFGQGTRLTVV.

The chain is built from TRBV5-4 and TRBJ1-5; TRBD1 matches at 7 bases. This CDR3 is built from 13 residues. With 1 base clipped from V and 12 bases from J, the junction kept 7 bases outside the gene matches. From germline, CDR1 is SGHNT and CDR2 YYREEE (reference sequence). Here the CDR3 reads CASSLRGTESQHF. In DNA form, the CDR3 reads TGTGCCAGCAGCTTGAGAGGGACAGAGAGCCAGCATTTT.

The chain uses TRBV6-2 or TRBV6-3 and TRBJ2-1; 7 nucleotides match TRBD2. The V gene end was trimmed by 5 bases and the J gene end by 4 bases; junction bases not matched to a gene: 8. This CDR3 region has 15 residues. Germline V gene lookup returns CDR1 MNHEY and CDR2 SVGEGT. The CDR3 bases are TGTGCCAGCAGTGCCCAACTAGCGTCGTACAATGAGCAGTTCTTC. Its translation is CASSAQLASYNEQFF.

The rearrangement uses TRBV5-1 and TRBJ2-7; D is perhaps TRBD1 (6 bases). The CDR3 loop spans 15 amino acids. Trimming removed 0 bases at V and 3 bases at J, with 13 bases between. Germline loops: CDR1 SGHRS, CDR2 YFSETQ. As DNA, the CDR3 is TGCGCCAGCAGCTTGGGAGACAGGACATACTACGAGCAGTACTTC. It specifies CASSLGDRTYYEQYF.

The J gene is TRBJ2-7, the V gene TRBV15; 9 nucleotides match TRBD2. CDR3 length: 20 amino acids. Germline V gene data show CDR1 as LNHNV and CDR2 as YYDKDF (reference sequence). Losses at the gene ends were 0 bases for V and 3 bases for J; bases not matched to a gene: 18. In DNA form, the CDR3 reads TGTGCCACCAGCAGAGATAGCGGGTGGACTAGCGTCGTCCCTTTCTACGAGCAGTACTTC. Amino acid sequence: CATSRDSGWTSVVPFYEQYF.

This chain connects TRBV19 to TRBJ2-7; D unresolved. The CDR3 has 13 amino acids. Germline CDR1 is LNHDA and CDR2 is SQIVND (reference sequence). Trimming stripped 8 bases from V and 0 bases from J, with 11 bases between. CDR3 sequence (DNA): TGTGCCAGTTCTATAAGGACCTCCTACGAGCAGTACTTC. It is translated as CASSIRTSYEQYF.

This chain joins TRBV4-1 and TRBJ2-7; 9 bases fit TRBD2. The CDR3 runs 18 residues. CDR1 MGHRA and CDR2 YSYEKL come from the germline V gene. Trimming at V came to 4 bases and at J to 7 bases, leaving 20 bases not matched to a gene. As DNA, the CDR3 is TGCGCCAGCAGCCCCTACGCGGGGCGGGAGGGCCACGGGGCGGAGCAGTACTTC. It yields the protein CASSPYAGREGHGAEQYF.

The gene calls are TRBV28 and TRBJ2-7; a weak D match, TRBD1 (6 bases). The CDR3 is 14 amino acids. V lost 7 bases and J lost 0, with 13 bases in between. CDR1 is MDHEN and CDR2 is SYDVKM in the germline V gene. The CDR3 nucleotides read TGTGCCAGCACCCGACAGGATACCTCCTACGAGCAGTACTTC. This codes for CASTRQDTSYEQYF.

The chain uses TRBV7-9 and TRBJ2-2, with a weak D call TRBD1 (7 bases). Germline values: CDR1 SEHNR, CDR2 FQNEAQ (reference sequence). The length of the CDR3 is 16 residues. Trimming left V 2 bases short and J 1 base short, with 11 bases between. CDR3 region: CASSLSQGGNTGELFF. The CDR3 DNA reads TGTGCCAGCAGCTTATCGCAGGGGGGGAACACCGGGGAGCTGTTTTTT.

V gene TRBV3-1 (or the pseudogene TRBV3-2) combines with J gene TRBJ2-2; 10 nucleotides line up with TRBD2. The trim removed 0 bases at V and 2 bases at J, leaving 6 bases unmatched. This CDR3 contains 18 residues. CDR1 and CDR2 (germline): LGHDT, YNNKEL (reference sequence). Here the CDR3 reads CASSQDGLAGANTGELFF. In nucleotides, the CDR3 is TGTGCCAGCAGCCAAGACGGGCTAGCGGGAGCAAACACCGGGGAGCTGTTTTTT.